Below, one T cell receptor beta chain is given with its context. TCRdb keeps only in-frame clones here, not all; method: immunoSEQ multiplex PCR. The repertoire has approximately 89,000 clones, around four fifths of them found once; the top ten carry 13% to 15%. These data are taken from a study of radiotherapy plus CTLA-4 blockade in lung cancer. The V end lost 5 bases, the J end lost 10 bases, and 9 bases lay between the germline ends. Germline V gives CDR1 LGHNT, CDR2 FRNRAP. The CDR3 has 12 amino acids. Lung cancer patients with chemo-refractory metastatic non-small-cell disease were given focal radiation plus CTLA-4 blockade with ipilimumab.

This clonotype originated in a human donor with non-small cell lung cancer that progressed on radiotherapy plus ipilimumab. The chain carries TRBV12-5 and TRBJ1-6; D call uncertain. Sequences were derived from peripheral blood, sampled from a patient treated with radiotherapy plus ipilimumab. The CDR3, as DNA: TGTGCTAGTGGTGAGACTAAGTCACCCCTCCACTTT. This sequence encodes CASGETKSPLHF.